The 6 T cell receptor beta chains listed next were all sequenced from one sample in a study of cytomegalovirus exposure and HLA in healthy donors (dated by TCRdb to 2015 to 2018). Libraries were prepared through the immunoSEQ multiplex PCR assay. The multiplex PCR relied on a mix of 60 forward primers for TCR Vbeta segments and 13 reverse primers for TCR Jbeta segments. TCRdb took this table from immuneACCESS and kept in-frame rearrangements with V and J called. Such tables lack part of the clones; where checked against another copy, unresolved V genes explain under half of the gap, and the rest is unexplained. In this sample the table shows 150,000 or so clones, roughly four fifths of which occur a single time. The ten largest make up around 7.2% of the sample. Sequencing input: PBMCs. Every receptor here comes from a male donor in good health and CMV-seronegative.

The CDR3 loop reads CASSYQGTYEQYF. CDR3 coding DNA: TGTGCCAGCAGTTATCAGGGGACCTACGAGCAGTACTTC. This chain uses TRBV7-9 with TRBJ2-5, with D perhaps matching TRBD1 (6 bases). The DNA end is a closer match to TRBJ2-7, so the J assignment may be wrong. In germline, CDR1 is SEHNR, CDR2 FQNEAQ (reference sequence). CDR3 length: 13 residues.

This rearrangement joins TRBV6-1 to TRBJ2-1; D may be TRBD1 (6 bases). The V end was cut by 8 bases, the J end by 2 bases, with 16 bases between. Germline V gene lookup returns CDR1 MNHNS and CDR2 SASEGT. The CDR3 consists of 15 residues. The CDR3 is CASSIDRSAYNEQFF. The CDR3, as DNA: TGTGCCAGCTCTATCGACAGGTCCGCCTACAATGAGCAGTTCTTC.

A few counts support this clone. The rearrangement uses TRBV2 and TRBJ2-7, with 9 bases fitting TRBD1. V trimming: 0 bases; J trimming: 2 bases; junction bases outside the gene matches: 5. CDR1 is SNHLY, CDR2 FYNNEI, per germline. This CDR3 region has 16 residues. The CDR3 loop is CASSEALQGATYEQYF. DNA for the CDR3: TGTGCCAGCAGTGAAGCTCTACAGGGGGCGACCTACGAGCAGTACTTC.

The J gene is TRBJ1-1, the V gene TRBV30; tentatively, D is TRBD1 (5 bases). Germline V lookup: CDR1 GTSNPN, CDR2 SVGIG (reference sequence). Trimming shortened V by 5 bases and J by 3 bases, and 10 bases separated the two germline ends. The CDR3 has 12 residues. CDR3 bases: TGTGCCTGGCGGGGGATATACACTGAAGCTTTCTTT. This codes for CAWRGIYTEAFF.

The rearrangement joins TRBV19 to TRBJ2-3, with D possibly being TRBD1 (6 bases). CDR1 and CDR2 (germline): LNHDA, SQIVND (reference sequence). CDR3 length: 16 residues. V lost 4 bases and J lost 2, with 16 bases in between. CDR3 bases: TGTGCCAGTAGTACCAGATCCGGGACATCCACAGATACGCAGTATTTT. This encodes CASSTRSGTSTDTQYF.

The chain combines TRBV7-8 with TRBJ1-4, with 8 bases lining up with TRBD1. Germline assignment: CDR1 SGHVS and CDR2 FQNEAQ. This CDR3 region has 20 residues. V was pared by 2 bases and J by 1 base, with 15 bases of the junction left unmatched. This chain's CDR3 is CASSLSRAGGVGKTNEKLFF. CDR3 sequence (DNA): TGTGCCAGCAGCTTAAGCCGGGCAGGGGGCGTTGGGAAAACTAATGAAAAACTGTTTTTT.